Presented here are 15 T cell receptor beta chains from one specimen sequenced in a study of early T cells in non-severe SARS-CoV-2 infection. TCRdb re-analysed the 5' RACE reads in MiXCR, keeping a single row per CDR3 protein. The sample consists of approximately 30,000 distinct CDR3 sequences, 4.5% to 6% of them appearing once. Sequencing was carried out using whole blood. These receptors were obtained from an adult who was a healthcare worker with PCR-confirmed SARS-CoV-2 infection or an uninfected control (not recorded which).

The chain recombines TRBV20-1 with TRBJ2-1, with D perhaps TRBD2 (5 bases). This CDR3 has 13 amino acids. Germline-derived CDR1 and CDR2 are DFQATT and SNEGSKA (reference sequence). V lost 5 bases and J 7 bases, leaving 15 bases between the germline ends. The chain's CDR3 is CSAGRSLVNEQFF. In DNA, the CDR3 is TGCAGTGCTGGGAGAAGCTTAGTAAATGAGCAGTTCTTC.

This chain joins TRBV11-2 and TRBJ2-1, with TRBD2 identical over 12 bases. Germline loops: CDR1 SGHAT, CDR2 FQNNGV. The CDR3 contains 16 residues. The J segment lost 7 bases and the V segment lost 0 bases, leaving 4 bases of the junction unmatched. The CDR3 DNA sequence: TGTGCCAGCAGCTTAGATCTAGCGGGGGGGCGGAATGAGCAGTTCTTC. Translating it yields CASSLDLAGGRNEQFF.

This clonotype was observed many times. The chain's CDR3 is CASMTFPGAPYEQYF. Here the CDR3 DNA reads TGTGCCAGCATGACCTTTCCAGGGGCCCCCTACGAGCAGTACTTC. The rearrangement links TRBV6-2 or TRBV6-3 to TRBJ2-7; possible D gene TRBD1, 6 bases. V was shortened by 7 bases and J by 2 bases, with 18 bases between the two germline ends. CDR1 is MNHEY and CDR2 is SVGEGT in the germline V gene. The CDR3 sequence is 15 residues long.

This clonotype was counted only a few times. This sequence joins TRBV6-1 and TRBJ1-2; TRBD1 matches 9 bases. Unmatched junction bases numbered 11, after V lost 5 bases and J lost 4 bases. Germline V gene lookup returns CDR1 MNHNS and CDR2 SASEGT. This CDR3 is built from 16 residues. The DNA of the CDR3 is TGTGCCAGCAGTTTCTCCGGGACAGGGAGCCGCTATGGCTACACCTTC. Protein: CASSFSGTGSRYGYTF.

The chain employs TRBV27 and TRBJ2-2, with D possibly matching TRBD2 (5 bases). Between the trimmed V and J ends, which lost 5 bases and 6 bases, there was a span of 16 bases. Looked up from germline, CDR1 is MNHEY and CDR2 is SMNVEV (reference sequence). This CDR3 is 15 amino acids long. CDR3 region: CASSRTFSGAGELFF. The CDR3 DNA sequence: TGTGCCAGCAGTCGAACCTTCAGCGGCGCCGGGGAGCTGTTTTTT.

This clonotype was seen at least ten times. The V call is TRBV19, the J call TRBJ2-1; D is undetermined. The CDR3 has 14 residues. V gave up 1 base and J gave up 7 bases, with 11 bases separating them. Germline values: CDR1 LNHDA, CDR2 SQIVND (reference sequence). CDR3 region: CASSIVLFDNEQFF. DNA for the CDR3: TGTGCCAGTAGTATAGTCTTATTCGATAATGAGCAGTTCTTC.

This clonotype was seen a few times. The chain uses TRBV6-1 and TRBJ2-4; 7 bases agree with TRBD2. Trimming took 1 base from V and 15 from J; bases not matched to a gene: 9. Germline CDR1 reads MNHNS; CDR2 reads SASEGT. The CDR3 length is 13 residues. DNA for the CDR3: TGTGCCAGCAGTGAAGGGGGAGGGGCGCGCGGGTACTTC. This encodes CASSEGGGARGYF.

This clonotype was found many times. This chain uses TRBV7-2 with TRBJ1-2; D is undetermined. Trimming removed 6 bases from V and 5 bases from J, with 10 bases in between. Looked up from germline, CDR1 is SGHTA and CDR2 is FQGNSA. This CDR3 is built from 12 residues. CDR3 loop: CASRAGPYGYTF. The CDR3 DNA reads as TGTGCCAGCAGGGCCGGGCCTTATGGCTACACCTTC.

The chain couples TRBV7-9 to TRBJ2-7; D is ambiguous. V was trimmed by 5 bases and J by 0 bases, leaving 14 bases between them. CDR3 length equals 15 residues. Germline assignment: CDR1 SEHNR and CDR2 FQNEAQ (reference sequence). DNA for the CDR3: TGTGCCAGCAGCCTTCAGGACGGAATCTCCTACGAGCAGTACTTC. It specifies CASSLQDGISYEQYF.

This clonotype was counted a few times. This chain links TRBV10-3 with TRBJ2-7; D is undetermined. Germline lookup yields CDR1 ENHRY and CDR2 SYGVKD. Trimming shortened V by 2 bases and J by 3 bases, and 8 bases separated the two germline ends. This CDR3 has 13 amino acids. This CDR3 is CAISEDSGYEQYF. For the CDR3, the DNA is TGTGCCATCAGTGAGGATTCGGGCTACGAGCAGTACTTC.

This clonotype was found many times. CDR3 DNA sequence: TGTGCCAGCAGCCAAGATCCCTCAGCAGGGGGGTATTCACCCCTCCACTTT. Translating gives CASSQDPSAGGYSPLHF. The V gene is TRBV4-2, the J gene TRBJ1-6; 7 nucleotides line up with TRBD1. Germline trimming cut 0 bases from V and 8 bases from J; bases unmatched to any gene: 10. The CDR3 length is 17 residues. Germline values: CDR1 LGHNA, CDR2 YNFKEQ.

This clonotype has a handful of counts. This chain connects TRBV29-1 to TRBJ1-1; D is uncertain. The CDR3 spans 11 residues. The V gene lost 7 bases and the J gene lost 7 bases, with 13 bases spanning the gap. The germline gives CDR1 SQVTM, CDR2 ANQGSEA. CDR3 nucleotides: TGCAGCGGCCAGACTGTGGATGAAGCTTTCTTT. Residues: CSGQTVDEAFF.

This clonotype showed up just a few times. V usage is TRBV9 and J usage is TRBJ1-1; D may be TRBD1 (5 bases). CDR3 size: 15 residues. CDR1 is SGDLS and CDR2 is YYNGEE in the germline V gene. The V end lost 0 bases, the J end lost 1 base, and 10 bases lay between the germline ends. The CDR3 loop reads CASSVDGGPNTEAFF. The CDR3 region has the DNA TGTGCCAGCAGCGTAGATGGGGGACCGAACACTGAAGCTTTCTTT.

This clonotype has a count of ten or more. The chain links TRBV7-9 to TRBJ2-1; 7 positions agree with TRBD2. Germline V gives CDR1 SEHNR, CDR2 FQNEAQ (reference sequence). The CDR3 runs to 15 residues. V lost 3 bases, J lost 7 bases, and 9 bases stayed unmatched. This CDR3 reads CASSFSGFSMNEQFF. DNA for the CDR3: TGTGCCAGCAGCTTTAGCGGGTTTAGTATGAATGAGCAGTTCTTC.

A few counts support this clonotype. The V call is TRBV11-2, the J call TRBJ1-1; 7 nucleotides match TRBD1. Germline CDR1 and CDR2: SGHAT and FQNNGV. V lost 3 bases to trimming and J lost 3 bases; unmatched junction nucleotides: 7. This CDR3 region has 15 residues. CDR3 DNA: TGTGCCAGCAGCTTTCTAGGGGGCGCGCACACTGAAGCTTTCTTT. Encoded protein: CASSFLGGAHTEAFF.